These T cell receptor beta chains were read from a single sample in a study of T cells after yellow fever vaccination. One entry per CDR3 protein, called by TCRdb with MiXCR from the 5' RACE reads. The sample holds some 400,000 distinct CDR3 sequences, 18% seen once. Sequences were derived from PBMCs, sampled before the yellow fever booster vaccination. The receptors were gathered from a man aged 18 to 30 who received the YFV17D yellow fever vaccine. CDR3s include the opening cysteine and the closing phenylalanine or tryptophan. A D gene is named only where the DNA matches it firmly. Some rows mark clone size as missing; the rest say once, few, many or name a class of expanded clone.

>TRBV5-6|TRBJ2-2|NA|TRBD1
TGTGCCAGCAGCTGGGACAGGGGGCGCACCGGGGAGCTGTTTTTT
CASSWDRGRTGELFF
>TRBV10-1|TRBJ2-3|NA|NA
TGCGCCAGCAGCTTCGGGGCAGGGTTTCAAGATACGCAGTATTTT
CASSFGAGFQDTQYF
>TRBV30|TRBJ2-3|NA|NA
TGTGCCTGGAGTGGGGGGCTAGCGGAGTCAGATACGCAGTATTTT
CAWSGGLAESDTQYF
>TRBV27|TRBJ2-6|few|NA
TGTGCCAGCAGTTGGGCGTCCTTCCCTGGGGCCAACGTCCTGACTTTC
CASSWASFPGANVLTF
>TRBV25-1|TRBJ1-3|few|TRBD1
TGTGCCAGCAGTGAACAGGGGGCTGGAAACACCATATATTTT
CASSEQGAGNTIYF
>TRBV7-9|TRBJ2-5|NA|NA
TGTGCCAGCAGCGGAAGTCCGGGGGGCTGGGAGACCCAGTACTTC
CASSGSPGGWETQYF
>TRBV7-2|TRBJ1-5|few|NA
TGTGCCAGCAGCAGACGGGAGACCAATCAGCCCCAGCATTTT
CASSRRETNQPQHF
>TRBV19|TRBJ2-3|NA|TRBD2
TGTGCCAGTAGTACCTTAGCGGGGAGCACAGATACGCAGTATTTT
CASSTLAGSTDTQYF
>TRBV7-2|TRBJ2-2|NA|NA
TGTGCCAGCAGCGTGGTGAACACCGGGGAGCTGTTTTTT
CASSVVNTGELFF
>TRBV27|TRBJ1-1|few|TRBD1
TGTGCCAGCAGTCCCCGACAGGGAAGGACGGGTGAAGCTTTCTTT
CASSPRQGRTGEAFF
>TRBV29-1|TRBJ1-1|NA|NA
TGCAGCGTTAGAATTACGAACACTGAAGCTTTCTTT
CSVRITNTEAFF
>TRBV6-2/TRBV6-3|TRBJ2-7|few|NA
TGTGCCAGCAGCCGGGGGACCCCCAGACCTATCGAGCAGTACTTC
CASSRGTPRPIEQYF
>TRBV28|TRBJ2-5|few|TRBD1
TGTGCCAGTACAGGGGGCTGGCGGGAGACCCAGTACTTC
CASTGGWRETQYF
>TRBV12-5|TRBJ2-3|NA|NA
TGTGCTAGTGGTTTGGGGAGCACAGATACGCAGTATTTT
CASGLGSTDTQYF
>TRBV6-5|TRBJ1-2|few|NA
TGTGCCAGCAGCCTGGGACGAGGGCCTAACTATGGCTACACCTTC
CASSLGRGPNYGYTF
>TRBV20-1|TRBJ2-4|few|NA
TGCAGTGCTAGAGAAGTACTGTATCAGTACTTC
CSAREVLYQYF
>TRBV6-5|TRBJ2-3|NA|NA
TGTGCCAGCAGTTACTCGACACAGTTTAGCACAGATACGCAGTATTTT
CASSYSTQFSTDTQYF
>TRBV7-3|TRBJ2-2|many|NA
TGTGCCAGCAACGATAAAGCGGGGGAGCTGTTTTTT
CASNDKAGELFF
>TRBV7-2|TRBJ2-1|few|NA
TGTGCCAGCAGTCATCAGTGGAGGGACAATGAGCAGTTCTTC
CASSHQWRDNEQFF
>TRBV2|TRBJ2-3|NA|NA
TGTGCCAACTCATTCACAGATACGCAGTATTTT
CANSFTDTQYF
>TRBV7-2|TRBJ1-1|NA|NA
TGTGCCACCTCGTTAGGGCGGGGGGACACTGAAGCTTTCTTT
CATSLGRGDTEAFF
>TRBV2|TRBJ2-6|NA|NA
TGTGCCAGCATGGACCAGGGATCTGGGGCCAACGTCCTGACTTTC
CASMDQGSGANVLTF
>TRBV20-1|TRBJ2-7|few|NA
TGCAGTGCTAGGACATATACCAGCTACGAGCAGTACTTC
CSARTYTSYEQYF
>TRBV24-1|TRBJ2-3|many|NA
TGTGCCACCAGTAGTGGGCGGCGGGGGACAGGAGATACGCAGTATTTT
CATSSGRRGTGDTQYF
>TRBV20-1|TRBJ1-5|many|NA
TGCAGTGCTAGAAAACTCCTCCGGGGGAGGAAGGTTAATCAGCCCCAGCATTTT
CSARKLLRGRKVNQPQHF
>TRBV5-1|TRBJ2-1|few|NA
TGCGCCAGCAGCCCGCCCGCAGGTGCGGCCAATGAGCAGTTCTTC
CASSPPAGAANEQFF
>TRBV4-1|TRBJ1-1|NA|TRBD1
TGCGCCAGCAGCCGGAACCTTGTACCGGGACAGGACATGAACACTGAAGCTTTCTTT
CASSRNLVPGQDMNTEAFF
>TRBV4-3|TRBJ2-7|NA|TRBD2
TGCGCCAGCAGCCATCAACTAGCGGGGGCCCAGGAGCAGTACTTC
CASSHQLAGAQEQYF
>TRBV7-9|TRBJ1-2|once|TRBD1
TGTGCCAGCGGACAGGGGTCTGGCTACACCTTC
CASGQGSGYTF
>TRBV7-9|TRBJ1-5|NA|TRBD1
TGTGCCAGCAGCTTAACTCGGACAGGATATAGCAATCAGCCCCAGCATTTT
CASSLTRTGYSNQPQHF
>TRBV7-2|TRBJ2-3|few|TRBD2
TGTGCCAGCAGCTTACCAACTAGCGGGGGGGCGTCAGATACGCAGTATTTT
CASSLPTSGGASDTQYF
>TRBV5-6|TRBJ2-5|NA|NA
TGTGCCAGCAGCTTGCCCAACCAAGAGACCCAGTACTTC
CASSLPNQETQYF
>TRBV20-1|TRBJ1-2|NA|TRBD1
TGCAGTGCCCCGGGCGACAGGGGTCGATCTAACTATGGCTACACCTTC
CSAPGDRGRSNYGYTF
>TRBV3-1|TRBJ1-5|NA|NA
TGTGCCAGCAGCCCAGCGACAGAACATCAGCCCCAGCATTTT
CASSPATEHQPQHF
>TRBV5-4|TRBJ2-5|NA|NA
TGTGCCAGCAGCGGCCCACAGGGCCCCCAAGAGACCCAGTACTTC
CASSGPQGPQETQYF
>TRBV7-9|TRBJ2-2|NA|NA
TGTGCCAGCAGCTTCGAGGTGACGGCCGGGGAGCTGTTTTTT
CASSFEVTAGELFF
>TRBV7-2|TRBJ2-1|many|NA
TGTGCCAGCAGCCTCGTTAGCTTGAGTTCCCGCAATGAGCAGTTCTTC
CASSLVSLSSRNEQFF
>TRBV28|TRBJ1-4|few|NA
TGTGCCAGCAGTTTCTTGGGACATCTCGTTTTT
CASSFLGHLVF
>TRBV7-9|TRBJ2-6|NA|NA
TGTGCCAGCAGCTTAATGTCCGGGGCCAACGTCCTGACTTTC
CASSLMSGANVLTF
>TRBV20-1|TRBJ2-2|NA|TRBD2
TGCAGTGCTAAAAATCTAGCGGGGGGGACAACCGGGGAGCTGTTTTTT
CSAKNLAGGTTGELFF
>TRBV6-1|TRBJ1-5|NA|NA
TGTGCCAGCCGGCCAGGGGAAGCAGTTCAGCCCCAGCATTTT
CASRPGEAVQPQHF
>TRBV20-1|TRBJ1-1|few|NA
TGCAGTGCTAGAGTGATTGGACAGATCATGAACACTGAAGCTTTCTTT
CSARVIGQIMNTEAFF
>TRBV6-2/TRBV6-3|TRBJ1-5|NA|NA
TGTGCCAGCACGGACCCCAATCAGCCCCAGCATTTT
CASTDPNQPQHF
>TRBV5-6|TRBJ2-7|NA|NA
TGTGCCAGCCGAATAGCCGGGACTCCCGGCGAGCAGTACTTC
CASRIAGTPGEQYF
>TRBV12-3/TRBV12-4|TRBJ1-5|few|NA
TGTGCCAGCAGTTTCGGGGGAGTGGGTCAGCCCCAGCATTTT
CASSFGGVGQPQHF
>TRBV7-2|TRBJ1-1|NA|TRBD1
TGTGCCAGCAGGCTGACAGGGGTAGGGAACACTGAAGCTTTCTTT
CASRLTGVGNTEAFF
>TRBV3-1|TRBJ2-3|few|NA
TGTGCCAGCAGCCAGTTCCGCGGAGATACGCAGTATTTT
CASSQFRGDTQYF
>TRBV5-1|TRBJ1-5|few|NA
TGCGCCAGCAGCTTAGGGGAGGGGGACAATCAGCCCCAGCATTTT
CASSLGEGDNQPQHF
>TRBV29-1|TRBJ2-5|NA|TRBD1
TGCAGTATAGGGGGCACATTCGTTCAAGAGACCCAGTACTTC
CSIGGTFVQETQYF
>TRBV5-1|TRBJ1-1|few|NA
TGCGCCAGCAGCCCCGGAGCAAACACTGAAGCTTTCTTT
CASSPGANTEAFF
>TRBV29-1|TRBJ2-3|NA|TRBD2
TGCAGCGTTGGCAGCGGGGGGGCCCCAGATACGCAGTATTTT
CSVGSGGAPDTQYF
>TRBV7-8|TRBJ2-1|few|NA
TGTGCCAGCAGCCCACAGGTTAGGGATGAGCAGTTCTTC
CASSPQVRDEQFF
>TRBV20-1|TRBJ2-1|NA|NA
TGCAGTGCTAGAGCTTTAGAATACAATGAGCAGTTCTTC
CSARALEYNEQFF
>TRBV25-1|TRBJ1-2|NA|TRBD1
TGTGCCAGCAGTGAATCAGTACAGGGGGCACTTGGCTACACCTTC
CASSESVQGALGYTF
>TRBV5-1|TRBJ2-1|few|NA
TGCGCCAGCAGCAGGGGGGACAGCTCCTACAATGAGCAGTTCTTC
CASSRGDSSYNEQFF
>TRBV6-2/TRBV6-3|TRBJ2-6|NA|NA
TGTGCCAGCGAAGGCAGGGGGGCTGGGGCCAACGTCCTGACTTTC
CASEGRGAGANVLTF
>TRBV6-2/TRBV6-3|TRBJ1-6|few|NA
TGTGCCAGCAGTTACCTGACAGCTAATTCACCCCTCCACTTT
CASSYLTANSPLHF
>TRBV12-3/TRBV12-4|TRBJ2-5|few|NA
TGTGCCAGCCGGGGCGAGGCGAGCCAGTACTTC
CASRGEASQYF
>TRBV7-8|TRBJ1-1|NA|NA
TGTGCCAGCAGCTTACAAGGTAGTAGGGGGACTGAAGCTTTCTTT
CASSLQGSRGTEAFF
>TRBV29-1|TRBJ1-2|many|NA
TGCGTGGTCAGAGCTAACTATGGCTACACCTTC
CVVRANYGYTF